This T cell receptor (beta chain) derives from a study of blood T cell repertoires in COVID-19. Trimming took off 5 bases at V and 2 bases at J, with 19 bases between the two ends. Germline V CDR1 and CDR2: SEHNR, FQNEAQ (reference sequence). The CDR3 length is 16 residues. Clones were sequenced by immunoSEQ multiplex PCR, and TCRdb holds only the in-frame ones, with some missing. The table lists around 300,000 clones, 89% of them singletons. The rearrangement uses TRBV7-9 and TRBJ2-7; D uncertain. Sequencing used peripheral blood. This TCR was sampled from a woman in her thirties or forties who had recovered from COVID-19. In nucleotides, the CDR3 is TGTGCCAGCAGCCCCGGTGGTCGGCAGGCCACCTACGAGCAGTACTTC. It yields the protein CASSPGGRQATYEQYF. The full variable domain, in which reference TRBV7-9 and TRBJ2-7 provide the parts outside the CDR3, is DTGVSQNPRHKITKRGQNVTFRCDPISEHNRLYWYRQTLGQGPEFLTYFQNEAQLEKSRLLSDRFSAERPKGSFSTLEIQRTEQGDSAMYLCASSPGGRQATYEQYFGPGTRLTVT.